These T cell receptor beta chains were read from a single sample in a study of shared clonotypes between healthy human individuals. The protocol was immunoSEQ multiplex PCR, while the TCRdb copy is restricted to in-frame clones and leaves out a portion. The sample has roughly 890,000 clones, over 90% seen once; the top ten hold approximately 25%. Sample: naive CD8+ T cells sorted from blood. The receptors here all came from a man aged 25-45 years in good health. The CDR3 runs from the conserved cysteine through the conserved F or W.

CDR3aa: CAWSVSPAGNNEQFF; v_gene: TRBV30
CDR3aa: CASSQGSGQETQYF; v_gene: TRBV7-9
CDR3aa: CASSHRDRVQFWGGYTF; v_gene: TRBV19
CDR3aa: CASSQDASGLYEQYF; v_gene: TRBV4-1
CDR3aa: CASSQTQGISGYTF; v_gene: TRBV4-3
CDR3aa: CASSSYGISGELFF; v_gene: TRBV7-9
CDR3aa: CASRRDSYTEAFF; v_gene: TRBV7-6
CDR3aa: CASSLALAGPSYNEQFF; v_gene: TRBV11-2
CDR3aa: CASSDKLHQPQHF; v_gene: TRBV2
CDR3aa: CASSFTPGTSETQYF; v_gene: TRBV7-2
CDR3aa: CASSEGLAGNEQFF; v_gene: TRBV6-1
CDR3aa: CASSQDGLPEFF; v_gene: TRBV4-2
CDR3aa: CASSQGLAGWGEQFF; v_gene: TRBV5-4
CDR3aa: CASSAYSGQGIDTQYF; v_gene: TRBV9
CDR3aa: CASSQDLLAGSYNEQFF; v_gene: TRBV4-1
CDR3aa: CASSLGWADMNTEAFF; v_gene: TRBV7-9
CDR3aa: CASGDGLDGFNEQFF; v_gene: TRBV5-1
CDR3aa: CASSLYPLQQYF; v_gene: TRBV5-4
CDR3aa: CASSSASTGGVYGYTF; v_gene: TRBV13
CDR3aa: CASSFTASSTDTQYF; v_gene: TRBV27
CDR3aa: CASSISGAQGPQHF; v_gene: TRBV19
CDR3aa: CSVEGTGTSSYEQYF; v_gene: TRBV29-1
CDR3aa: CSVPTYTDTQYF; v_gene: TRBV29-1
CDR3aa: CASSLTGDSDGYTF; v_gene: TRBV7-2
CDR3aa: CSAVGGQETYEQYF; v_gene: TRBV29-1
CDR3aa: CASSLVVGATVSSYNSPLHF; v_gene: TRBV7-8
CDR3aa: CASSLAASGTRKEQYF; v_gene: TRBV5-1
CDR3aa: CASGEAGGPGDTQYF; v_gene: TRBV5-1
CDR3aa: CASTSGLAGGPDTDTQYF; v_gene: TRBV7-9
CDR3aa: CASHYEQYF; v_gene: TRBV18
CDR3aa: CASSALGLSYNEQFF; v_gene: TRBV7-6
CDR3aa: CASSQDGPTEAFF; v_gene: TRBV14
CDR3aa: CASSGGTDTQYF; v_gene: TRBV9
CDR3aa: CASSLYLGTSGVSSYNEQFF; v_gene: TRBV5-1
CDR3aa: CASSSQKGTSGNYNEQFF; v_gene: TRBV11-2
CDR3aa: CAISESGGERNEQFF; v_gene: TRBV10-3